These 17 T cell receptor beta chains were all obtained from the same sample, sequenced in a study of beta chain features in type 1 diabetes. Study conclusions and caveats: TCRB CDR3s from Type 1 diabetes patients were moderately but significantly shorter in all four CD4+ subsets.

Their recognized antigens are unknown. The authors reverse transcribed all of the isolated RNA, so sequencing captured expressed TCRB transcripts. Only in-frame clones appear in the TCRdb table, and some are missing; sequencing was by immunoSEQ multiplex PCR. The sample includes 150,000 to 200,000 clones, around 8.6% of them seen just once. Specimen: central memory CD4+ T cells from blood. These receptors were collected from a woman between 18 and 29 years old with type 1 diabetes.

V is TRBV28 and J is TRBJ2-2, with D possibly matching TRBD2 (5 bases). CDR1 and CDR2 from the germline V gene are MDHEN and SYDVKM. The V and J ends lost 7 bases and 2 bases respectively, with 14 bases between them. The length of the CDR3 is 15 residues. CDR3 amino acids: CASIFSGINTGELFF. DNA for the CDR3: TGTGCCAGCATCTTTTCCGGGATTAACACCGGGGAGCTGTTTTTT.

This clone was seen more than once but under ten times. The rearrangement joins TRBV28 to TRBJ2-1; 7 nucleotides line up with TRBD1. CDR3 length: 14 amino acids. The germline V gene has CDR1 MDHEN and CDR2 SYDVKM. After removal of 6 bases from V and 5 bases from J, the junction contained 7 bases not matched to a gene. The CDR3 DNA follows: TGTGCCAGCAGGACCCCGGGACAGCACAATGAGCAGTTCTTC. As protein: CASRTPGQHNEQFF. The full variable domain, its missing parts supplied by reference TRBV28 and TRBJ2-1, is DVKVTQSSRYLVKRTGEKVFLECVQDMDHENMFWYRQDPGLGLRLIYFSYDVKMKEKGDIPEGYSVSREKKERFSLILESASTNQTSMYLCASRTPGQHNEQFFGPGTRLTVL.

The chain uses TRBV19 and TRBJ2-1, with TRBD2 matching over 9 bases. With V trimmed by 4 bases and J by 9 bases, 10 bases remained unmatched. The CDR3 is made up of 15 amino acids. Germline V gene sequence: CDR1 LNHDA, CDR2 SQIVND (reference sequence). The CDR3 nucleotides read TGTGCCAGTAGTACCCCGGGCGGGGGGGCCGGTGAGCAGTTCTTC. The encoded protein is CASSTPGGGAGEQFF.

This sequence joins TRBV9 and TRBJ2-3; 9 nucleotides align to TRBD2. CDR1 is SGDLS, CDR2 YYNGEE, per germline. The CDR3 totals 14 residues. The J segment lost 2 bases and the V segment lost 3 bases, leaving 1 base of the junction unmatched. As DNA, the CDR3 is TGTGCCAGCAGCGCTAGCGGGAACACAGATACGCAGTATTTT. Amino acids: CASSASGNTDTQYF. Combining the CDR3 with reference TRBV9 and TRBJ2-3 gives the whole variable domain DSGVTQTPKHLITATGQRVTLRCSPRSGDLSVYWYQQSLDQGLQFLIQYYNGEERAKGNILERFSAQQFPDLHSELNLSSLELGDSALYFCASSASGNTDTQYFGPGTRLTVL.

This clone was found a few times. The chain is built from TRBV7-9 and TRBJ2-1, with D possibly being TRBD2 (7 bases). Looked up from germline, CDR1 is SEHNR and CDR2 is FQNEAQ (reference sequence). The CDR3 has 15 amino acids. The ends were cut back, 0 bases at V and 5 bases at J, with 11 bases in the middle. In DNA, the CDR3 is TGTGCCAGCAGCTTAGCGGGGGGGCAAGACAATGAGCAGTTCTTC. Amino acid sequence: CASSLAGGQDNEQFF.

This chain uses TRBV28 with TRBJ2-3, with D tentatively TRBD2 (6 bases). Trimming removed 8 bases from V and 1 base from J, with 7 bases in between. The germline gives CDR1 MDHEN, CDR2 SYDVKM. The CDR3 consists of 12 residues. For the CDR3, the DNA is TGTGCCAGCGGCGGGGGCACAGATACGCAGTATTTT. Translating gives CASGGGTDTQYF.

This clone was counted a few times. V is TRBV19 and J is TRBJ1-5, with 8 bases that match TRBD1. The trim removed 6 bases at V and 2 bases at J, leaving 3 bases unmatched. CDR1 is LNHDA, CDR2 SQIVND, per germline (reference sequence). The CDR3 totals 14 residues. Here the CDR3 DNA reads TGTGCCAGTAGACCGGGACAGGGCAATCAGCCCCAGCATTTT. It codes for CASRPGQGNQPQHF.

V is TRBV6-5 and J is TRBJ1-6; TRBD1 matches 8 bases. Germline CDR1 reads MNHEY; CDR2 reads SVGAGI. The CDR3 is 15 amino acids. The V segment lost 4 bases and the J segment 7 bases; nucleotides outside the gene matches: 6. The CDR3 sequence is CASSSGTGGNSPLHF. CDR3 coding DNA: TGTGCCAGCAGTTCCGGGACAGGTGGAAATTCACCCCTCCACTTT.

This clone occurred a few times. The V and J genes are TRBV5-1 and TRBJ2-5; D possibly corresponds to TRBD2 (6 bases). Trimming shortened V by 4 bases and J by 3 bases, and 16 bases separated the two germline ends. The CDR3 has 15 residues. In germline, CDR1 is SGHRS, CDR2 YFSETQ. The CDR3 DNA follows: TGCGCCAGCAGCAGGGGAGGAGGGACCGAAGAGACCCAGTACTTC. It yields the protein CASSRGGGTEETQYF. The full variable domain, in which reference TRBV5-1 and TRBJ2-5 provide the parts outside the CDR3, is KAGVTQTPRYLIKTRGQQVTLSCSPISGHRSVSWYQQTPGQGLQFLFEYFSETQRNKGNFPGRFSGRQFSNSRSEMNVSTLELGDSALYLCASSRGGGTEETQYFGPGTRLLVL.

V usage is TRBV2 and J usage is TRBJ2-7; D perhaps matches TRBD1 (6 bases). The V and J ends lost 5 bases and 0 bases respectively, with 11 bases between them. The length of the CDR3 is 14 residues. CDR1 SNHLY and CDR2 FYNNEI come from the germline V gene. The CDR3 DNA follows: TGTGCCAGCAGTCAGAACAGGGACTCCTACGAGCAGTACTTC. This codes for CASSQNRDSYEQYF.

This clone was counted between two and nine times. This chain uses TRBV11-2 with TRBJ2-7; D is perhaps TRBD2 (6 bases). Looked up from germline, CDR1 is SGHAT and CDR2 is FQNNGV. The CDR3 is 14 amino acids. V gave up 0 bases and J gave up 6 bases, with 12 bases separating them. CDR3 region: CASSLELAWGEQYF. The CDR3, as DNA: TGTGCCAGCAGCTTAGAGCTAGCGTGGGGCGAGCAGTACTTC.

This clone was observed a few times. The V gene is TRBV29-1, the J gene TRBJ1-1; 7 bases line up with TRBD1. Germline-derived CDR1 and CDR2 are SQVTM and ANQGSEA. V lost 4 bases to trimming and J lost 1 base; unmatched junction nucleotides: 0. The CDR3 is 12 residues long. In DNA, the CDR3 is TGCAGCGTTGGACAGGGGAACACTGAAGCTTTCTTT. This encodes CSVGQGNTEAFF.

The J gene is TRBJ1-5, the V gene TRBV10-3; 11 bases are shared with TRBD1. Germline-derived CDR1 and CDR2 are ENHRY and SYGVKD. The CDR3 runs 16 residues. V gave up 3 bases and J gave up 7 bases; unmatched junction bases: 8. CDR3 region: CAISENPGTGGQPQHF. CDR3 in DNA: TGTGCCATCAGTGAAAACCCCGGGACAGGGGGACAGCCCCAGCATTTT.

The chain is built from TRBV20-1 and TRBJ1-4, with unresolved D. This CDR3 has 10 residues. CDR1 is DFQATT and CDR2 is SNEGSKA in the germline V gene (reference sequence). V gave up 6 bases and J gave up 8 bases, with 7 bases separating them. CDR3 sequence (DNA): TGCAGTGCAAACAAGGAAAAACTGTTTTTT. Its protein product is CSANKEKLFF.

This clone was picked up a small number of times. The rearrangement links TRBV11-2 to TRBJ1-3; D unclear. V was pared by 5 bases and J by 4 bases, with 6 bases between. Germline V gene data show CDR1 as SGHAT and CDR2 as FQNNGV. This CDR3 has 12 residues. The CDR3 DNA reads TGTGCCAGCAGCAACAACGGAAACACCATATATTTT. Protein: CASSNNGNTIYF.

Many counts were recorded for this clone. Other DNA sequences from this sample encode an identical CDR3 as well. The chain combines TRBV29-1 with TRBJ2-5; the match to TRBD1 covers 7 bases. Trimming took 4 bases from V and 2 from J; bases not matched to a gene: 1. The CDR3 contains 12 residues. The germline gives CDR1 SQVTM, CDR2 ANQGSEA. CDR3 loop: CSVARGQETQYF. The CDR3 DNA sequence: TGCAGCGTTGCCAGGGGGCAAGAGACCCAGTACTTC.

The J gene is TRBJ1-5, the V gene TRBV16; D ambiguous. Deletions cut 4 bases from V and 3 bases from J, with 16 bases between. This CDR3 has 16 residues. Germline assignment: CDR1 KGHSY and CDR2 FQNENV. The DNA for the CDR3 is TGTGCCAGCAGCCCGCAGAGGCCACAACCCAATCAGCCCCAGCATTTT. It yields the protein CASSPQRPQPNQPQHF.